This T cell receptor (beta chain) appears in the sequencing data of a study of cytomegalovirus exposure and HLA in healthy donors. In the PCR, 60 Vbeta and 13 Jbeta primers were used. Here immunoSEQ multiplex PCR was the method, and the copy in TCRdb shows in-frame clones only, minus some. The profile covers fewer than 200,000 clones, with 80% appearing a single time and about 2.5% taken by the ten largest. As regards this clone: Its specificity is unknown.

Study findings and constraints: The Asian-associated ancestry cluster reportedly had fewer N-insertions than the 666-donor mean in a later analysis. Cytomegalovirus-associated TCR beta chains were listed, numbering 150 to 200. The authors assumed roughly uniform sequencing depth across donors for presence/absence analyses.

The source is a male donor in good health and CMV-seronegative. Sequenced material: PBMCs.

The CDR3 DNA reads as TGTGCCAGCAGCCTCGGGAGTTGGAGGAGCTCCTACAATGAGCAGTTCTTC. Residues: CASSLGSWRSSYNEQFF. This rearrangement joins TRBV7-2 to TRBJ2-1; possibly TRBD2 for D (6 bases). CDR1 is SGHTA and CDR2 is FQGNSA in the germline V gene. CDR3 length: 17 residues. Trimming cost V 5 bases and J 0 bases, with 17 bases left between them.